The 27 T cell receptor beta chains below come from one sample, sequenced in a study of blood T cells in healthy people across ages. The authors ran a second PCR of roughly 6 to 11 cycles using a sample-barcoded 5' primer and a J-beta primer mix. TCRdb independently ran MiXCR on the 5' RACE reads; one entry per CDR3 protein. The profile shows roughly 2 million distinct CDR3 sequences, 40% to 55% of them singletons. What was sequenced was blood. These receptors all come from a woman in her thirties or forties in good health.

The chain recombines TRBV10-3 with TRBJ1-1, with D maybe TRBD1 (5 bases). Germline V gene lookup returns CDR1 ENHRY and CDR2 SYGVKD. The CDR3 consists of 12 residues. Trimming stripped 2 bases from V and 6 bases from J, with 7 bases between. This chain's CDR3 is CAISEVRAEAFF. The DNA for the CDR3 is TGTGCCATCAGTGAGGTCAGGGCTGAAGCTTTCTTT.

As to this clonotype: This clone may be a read error of a much larger clone one base away. The chain combines TRBV20-1 with TRBJ2-5, with D perhaps TRBD1 or TRBD2 (5 bases each). CDR1 DFQATT and CDR2 SNEGSKA come from the germline V gene (reference sequence). The V end lost 5 bases, the J end lost 11 bases, and 27 bases lay between the germline ends. There are 15 residues in the CDR3. CDR3 in amino acids: CSAPRAGFDYNEQYF. DNA for the CDR3: TGCAGTGCTCCCAGGGCGGGCTTTGACTACAATGAGCAGTACTTC.

V and J are TRBV6-2 or TRBV6-3 and TRBJ2-5; D is undetermined. The CDR3 is made up of 15 amino acids. Germline V gene data show CDR1 as MNHEY and CDR2 as SVGEGT. V shed 6 bases and J shed 5 bases, with 19 bases lying between them. The CDR3, as DNA: TGTGCCAGCAGCGAAGAGTGGACGTACGGGGAGACCCAGTACTTC. Amino acids: CASSEEWTYGETQYF.

This chain connects TRBV7-9 to TRBJ2-7, with no clear D. The CDR3 is made up of 15 amino acids. The V end was cut by 1 base, the J end by 6 bases, with 16 bases between. Germline assignment: CDR1 SEHNR and CDR2 FQNEAQ (reference sequence). CDR3 amino acids: CASSLGRADSSEQYF. CDR3 nucleotides: TGTGCCAGCAGCTTAGGACGAGCCGACTCTTCCGAGCAGTACTTC.

This sequence joins TRBV4-2 and TRBJ2-4; TRBD1 matches 8 bases. The DNA end is a closer match to TRBJ2-5, so the J assignment may be wrong. Looked up from germline, CDR1 is LGHNA and CDR2 is YNFKEQ. CDR3 length: 18 amino acids. CDR3 residues: CASSQGLRGDRGQETQYF. For the CDR3, the DNA is TGTGCCAGCAGCCAAGGGCTGAGGGGAGACAGGGGCCAAGAGACCCAGTACTTC.

V is TRBV4-1 and J is TRBJ1-1; 10 bases map to TRBD1. Germline V gene data show CDR1 as MGHRA and CDR2 as YSYEKL. This CDR3 has 14 amino acids. Germline trimming cut 2 bases from V and 6 bases from J; bases unmatched to any gene: 3. The CDR3 DNA is TGCGCCAGCAGCCAACAGGGACAGGGGTCTGAAGCTTTCTTT. Residues: CASSQQGQGSEAFF.

This clonotype was seen just once. The gene calls are TRBV5-1 and TRBJ2-7; D gene unclear. The J call is in doubt because the DNA end fits TRBJ2-5 better. Germline loops: CDR1 SGHRS, CDR2 YFSETQ. The CDR3 has 15 residues. This chain's CDR3 is CASSLDSPPVGTQYF. The CDR3 DNA follows: TGCGCCAGCAGCTTGGATAGTCCTCCGGTCGGGACCCAGTACTTC.

The V gene is TRBV18, the J gene TRBJ2-1; TRBD1 matches at 7 bases. With 3 bases clipped from V and 2 bases from J, the junction kept 7 bases outside the gene matches. CDR3 length equals 16 residues. Germline assignment: CDR1 KGHSH and CDR2 LQKENI. CDR3 sequence (DNA): TGTGCCAGCTCACCGCGACAGGGCCAAACCTACAATGAGCAGTTCTTC. It encodes CASSPRQGQTYNEQFF.

The chain recombines TRBV10-2 with TRBJ2-7; possible D gene TRBD1, 6 bases. The V and J ends lost 6 bases and 6 bases respectively, with 12 bases between them. CDR1 and CDR2 (germline): WSHSY, SAAADI. The CDR3 is 12 amino acids. The CDR3 here is CASRDRNSEQYF. In DNA form, the CDR3 reads TGCGCCAGCAGAGACAGGAATTCCGAGCAGTACTTC.

The rearrangement joins TRBV6-2 or TRBV6-3 to TRBJ2-2, with 9 nucleotides matching TRBD1. The ends lost 7 bases at V and 0 bases at J; junction bases unmatched: 9. Germline V lookup: CDR1 MNHEY, CDR2 SVGEGT. CDR3 size: 17 residues. This CDR3 is CASTIRGQGSNTGELFF. The CDR3 DNA follows: TGTGCCAGCACTATTAGGGGACAGGGATCGAACACCGGGGAGCTGTTTTTT.

This clonotype turned up a few times. This chain connects TRBV9 to TRBJ2-6, with TRBD1 as a possible D gene (6 bases). The CDR3 is 17 amino acids. CDR1 is SGDLS, CDR2 YYNGEE, per germline. The V end was cut by 0 bases, the J end by 3 bases, with 13 bases between. DNA of the CDR3: TGTGCCAGCAGCGTAGATAGCAGGGGTGGTGGGGCCAACGTCCTGACTTTC. Protein sequence: CASSVDSRGGGANVLTF.

This clonotype was counted once. The rearrangement links TRBV25-1 to TRBJ2-3; 7 positions match TRBD1. There are 15 residues in the CDR3. The ends lost 4 bases at V and 5 bases at J; junction bases unmatched: 9. Germline CDR1 reads MGHDK; CDR2 reads SYGVNS. The CDR3 nucleotides read TGTGCCAGCAGTGCTGCTGACAGGGCTATAGATACGCAGTATTTT. Its translation is CASSAADRAIDTQYF. Drawing the rest from reference TRBV25-1 and TRBJ2-3, the complete variable domain is EADIYQTPRYLVIGTGKKITLECSQTMGHDKMYWYQQDPGMELHLIHYSYGVNSTEKGDLSSESTVSRIRTEHFPLTLESARPSHTSQYLCASSAADRAIDTQYFGPGTRLTVL.

The chain combines TRBV5-5 with TRBJ2-3; D is ambiguous. This CDR3 region has 12 residues. Germline CDR1 and CDR2: SGHKS and YYEKEE (reference sequence). Trimming cost V 0 bases and J 14 bases, with 13 bases left between them. DNA for the CDR3: TGTGCCAGCAGCTTGGTTCGACTCGGCGGGTATTTT. Translated, it gives CASSLVRLGGYF.

V is TRBV12-3 or TRBV12-4 and J is TRBJ2-7; either TRBD1 or TRBD2 may fit D (6 bases each). The germline V and J ends were trimmed by 5 bases and 5 bases, with 13 bases remaining between them. This CDR3 has 13 residues. The CDR3 DNA reads as TGTGCCAGCAGTGTAGGGGGGACTCACGAGCAGTACTTC. This sequence encodes CASSVGGTHEQYF.

V gene TRBV9 combines with J gene TRBJ2-2; unclear D gene. The CDR3 is 15 amino acids. V was clipped by 4 bases and J by 0 bases, with 10 bases between them. Germline V gives CDR1 SGDLS, CDR2 YYNGEE. The CDR3 loop reads CASSPLGPNTGELFF. The CDR3 DNA sequence: TGTGCCAGCAGCCCCTTAGGGCCGAACACCGGGGAGCTGTTTTTT.

There are a few counts of this clonotype. An end of the junction differs from the germline gene, which may be a read error. The chain links TRBV7-7 to TRBJ2-5; possible D gene TRBD2, 6 bases. The CDR3 runs to 16 residues. Germline CDR1 is SSHAT and CDR2 is FNYEAQ (reference sequence). The CDR3 DNA sequence: TGTGCTAGCAGCTTAAGACCCGGGAGAAACCAAGAGACCCAGTACTTC. Encoded protein: CASSLRPGRNQETQYF.

This clonotype was seen more than once but under ten times. The rearrangement joins TRBV6-1 to TRBJ2-3; D call uncertain. Per germline, CDR1 MNHNS and CDR2 SASEGT. V was clipped by 6 bases and J by 2 bases, with 12 bases between them. The CDR3 has 14 residues. The CDR3 protein is CASRQLSYTDTQYF. The CDR3 DNA sequence: TGTGCCAGCAGGCAGCTCTCCTACACAGATACGCAGTATTTT.

This clonotype has a single count. The chain uses TRBV7-2 and TRBJ2-3, with 12 bases identical to TRBD2. The CDR3 has 17 amino acids. Trimming cost V 0 bases and J 5 bases; bases outside gene matches: 6. Germline V gives CDR1 SGHTA, CDR2 FQGNSA. CDR3 loop: CASSLASSGGAGDTQYF. As DNA, the CDR3 is TGTGCCAGCAGCTTAGCCTCTAGCGGGGGGGCCGGAGATACGCAGTATTTT.

This chain connects TRBV7-9 to TRBJ2-1; 7 nucleotides agree with TRBD2. The CDR3 is 16 amino acids. V lost 4 bases, J lost 5 bases, and 11 bases stayed unmatched. CDR1 is SEHNR and CDR2 is FQNEAQ in the germline V gene (reference sequence). The CDR3 nucleotides are TGTGCCAGCAGCTCCCCGACTAGCCCAAAACACAATGAGCAGTTCTTC. Protein product: CASSSPTSPKHNEQFF.

The chain combines TRBV7-2 with TRBJ2-1; 11 nucleotides agree with TRBD2. The CDR3 totals 15 residues. CDR1 is SGHTA, CDR2 FQGNSA, per germline. The V gene end was trimmed by 4 bases and the J gene end by 8 bases; junction bases not matched to a gene: 7. This CDR3 reads CASSSIAGGLYEQFF. In DNA, the CDR3 is TGTGCCAGCAGCTCTATAGCGGGGGGGCTCTATGAGCAGTTCTTC.

The chain combines TRBV12-3 or TRBV12-4 with TRBJ2-2, with D uncertain. This CDR3 is 14 amino acids long. V was pared by 4 bases and J by 3 bases, with 9 bases between. The chain's CDR3 is CASSSRHYTGELFF. The CDR3 region has the DNA TGTGCCAGCAGTTCCCGACACTACACCGGGGAGCTGTTTTTT.

The chain employs TRBV4-3 and TRBJ2-7; D unclear. The germline CDR1 and CDR2 sequences are LGHNA and YSLEER. Trimming shortened V by 2 bases and J by 0 bases, and 14 bases separated the two germline ends. CDR3 length equals 16 residues. The CDR3 loop reads CASSQSTRASSYEQYF. CDR3 sequence (DNA): TGCGCCAGCAGCCAAAGTACAAGGGCGAGCTCCTACGAGCAGTACTTC.

This clonotype was seen a few times. One end of the junction does not line up with germline, which may come from a read error. This CDR3 reads CASSFSVLQGANEKLFF. The CDR3, as DNA: TGTGCCAGCAGCTTCAGCGTATTACAGGGGGCTAACGAAAAACTGTTTTTT. The chain joins TRBV7-9 to TRBJ1-4; 9 bases map to TRBD1. The CDR3 length is 17 residues. Germline V gene sequence: CDR1 SEHNR, CDR2 FQNEAQ (reference sequence).

The V call is TRBV10-3, the J call TRBJ1-6; the D gene is possibly TRBD1 (6 bases). V was trimmed by 3 bases and J by 8 bases, leaving 17 bases between them. The length of the CDR3 is 16 residues. CDR1 ENHRY and CDR2 SYGVKD come from the germline V gene. CDR3 in amino acids: CAISERGQGQDSPLHF. CDR3 nucleotide sequence: TGTGCCATCAGTGAAAGGGGTCAGGGGCAGGATTCACCCCTCCACTTT.

DNA for the CDR3: TGCAGCGTGGGGACCGGGACGGACTACGAGCAGTACTTC. This sequence encodes CSVGTGTDYEQYF. The V and J genes are TRBV29-1 and TRBJ2-1; D tentatively reads TRBD1 or TRBD2 (5 bases each). The J call may be incorrect, as the DNA end agrees better with TRBJ2-7. The CDR3 consists of 13 residues. CDR1 and CDR2 (germline): SQVTM, ANQGSEA.

The chain has TRBV6-1 and TRBJ1-4; the D is unclear. Trimming took 4 bases from V and 8 from J, leaving 17 bases between them. The CDR3 is 15 amino acids. Germline V CDR1 and CDR2: MNHNS, SASEGT. CDR3 sequence reads: CASSGSPASREKLFF. The CDR3 DNA reads as TGTGCCAGCAGTGGATCCCCGGCCTCTAGGGAAAAACTGTTTTTT.

This clonotype was detected a few times. The J gene is TRBJ2-7, the V gene TRBV20-1; 8 bases align to TRBD1. This CDR3 spans 15 amino acids. CDR1 is DFQATT, CDR2 SNEGSKA, per germline (reference sequence). The junction had 11 bases not matched to a gene; V was cut back by 5 bases and J by 2 bases. The CDR3 loop is CSALNLDRDTYEQYF. The CDR3 DNA follows: TGCAGTGCTCTTAACCTGGACAGGGACACCTACGAGCAGTACTTC.